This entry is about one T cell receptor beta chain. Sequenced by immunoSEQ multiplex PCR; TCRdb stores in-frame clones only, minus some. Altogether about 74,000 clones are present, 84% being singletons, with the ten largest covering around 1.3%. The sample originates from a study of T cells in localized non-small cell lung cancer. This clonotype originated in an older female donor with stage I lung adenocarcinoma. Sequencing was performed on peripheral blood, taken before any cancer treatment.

CDR3 in amino acids: CASSYMTGGRADTQYF. The CDR3 bases are TGTGCCAGCAGCTACATGACAGGGGGTAGGGCAGATACGCAGTATTTT. The rearrangement joins TRBV11-2 to TRBJ2-3; 9 bases are a match to TRBD1. There are 16 residues in the CDR3. V shed 4 bases, J shed 4 bases, and the junction held 9 bases outside the gene matches. CDR1 and CDR2 from the germline V gene are SGHAT and FQNNGV.